These T cell receptor beta chains were read from a single sample in a study of cytomegalovirus exposure and HLA in healthy donors. Method: immunoSEQ multiplex PCR; TCRdb's copy keeps in-frame clones and lacks some. The table shows about 61,000 clones, with roughly 86% occurring only once. Specimen: PBMCs. The receptors were sampled from a man younger than 35 in good health and CMV-seronegative. CDR3s include the opening cysteine and the closing phenylalanine or tryptophan. The order of the fields is clone size, J gene, D gene, V gene, CDR3 DNA, CDR3 protein. D genes are given only for firm matches. Only part of the rows carry a size: once, few, many, or a class if the clone is expanded.

>-|TRBJ1-1|TRBD1|TRBV28
TGTGCCAGCAGGGACAGGGCGGACACTGAAGCTTTCTTT
CASRDRADTEAFF
>-|TRBJ1-4|TRBD1|TRBV4-1
TGCGCCAGCAGCCAAGAACCGACAGGGGGCCCCTTTTTT
CASSQEPTGGPFF
>medium-sized|TRBJ2-6|TRBD1|TRBV4-2
TGTGCCAGCAGCCAAGATCAGGGGGCTGGGGCCAACGTCCTGACTTTC
CASSQDQGAGANVLTF
>-|TRBJ2-7|TRBD2|TRBV19
TGTGCCAGTAGTATTACTAGCGGGGGCCACGAGCAGTACTTC
CASSITSGGHEQYF
>-|TRBJ1-1|-|TRBV19
TGTGCCAGTAGTCGGGAGCTAACTGAAGCTTTCTTT
CASSRELTEAFF
>-|TRBJ2-7|TRBD1|TRBV18
TGTGCCAGCTCGCTCGGGACAGTCTCCTACGAGCAGTACTTC
CASSLGTVSYEQYF
>-|TRBJ2-6|-|TRBV28
TGTGCCAGCACGAGCTCTGGGGCCAACGTCCTGACTTTC
CASTSSGANVLTF
>-|TRBJ1-1|-|TRBV5-1
TGCGCCAGCAGCGAGGGACAACACGCTGAAGCTTTCTTT
CASSEGQHAEAFF
>-|TRBJ2-7|TRBD1|TRBV30
TGTGCCTGGAGTGAACAGGGGGTCCACGAGCAGTACTTC
CAWSEQGVHEQYF
>once|TRBJ2-5|-|TRBV6-1
TGTGCCAGCAGGAAGCCGGGTGGTCAAGAGACCCAGTACTTC
CASRKPGGQETQYF
>-|TRBJ1-6|-|TRBV2
TGTGCCAGCAGTGAACAGCGTAACTATAATTCACCCCTCCACTTT
CASSEQRNYNSPLHF
>-|TRBJ2-7|-|TRBV30
TGTGCCTGGAGTCCGACCCCACTAGACGGAAACTCCTACGAGCAGTACTTC
CAWSPTPLDGNSYEQYF
>-|TRBJ2-5|-|TRBV7-6
TGTGCCAGCAGCACCGGGAAAAAAGAGACCCAGTACTTC
CASSTGKKETQYF
>-|TRBJ2-7|TRBD1|TRBV6-5
TGTGCCAGCACCCCCGGGACAGGGGGCAGAGAGCAGTACTTC
CASTPGTGGREQYF
>-|TRBJ1-5|-|TRBV6-4
TGTGCCAGCAGTGACGGAGGGGGCAATCAGCCCCAGCATTTT
CASSDGGGNQPQHF
>-|TRBJ1-1|-|TRBV30
TGTGCCTCACATGTAGGGGCCCCACCGGCTGAAGCTTTCTTT
CASHVGAPPAEAFF
>once|TRBJ2-6|-|TRBV5-1
TGCGCCAGCAGCGCTAGAGGGGGAGCAGGGGCCAACGTCCTGACTTTC
CASSARGGAGANVLTF
>-|TRBJ2-7|TRBD1|TRBV5-1
TGCGCCAGCAGCTTGGCGGGACAGGGCTCCTACGAGCAGTACTTC
CASSLAGQGSYEQYF
>-|TRBJ1-1|-|TRBV20-1
TGCAGTGCTAGCACAGGGTCCGAAGCTTTCTTT
CSASTGSEAFF
>-|TRBJ1-2|-|TRBV28
TGTGCCAGCAGTTCTCGGGATGGGACTGATAGTTTGATTGGCTATGGCTACACCTTC
CASSSRDGTDSLIGYGYTF
>-|TRBJ1-2|-|TRBV6-1
TGTGCCAGCCTCTCTGGGCGTGGCTACACCTTC
CASLSGRGYTF
>-|TRBJ1-1|-|TRBV18
TGTGCCAGCGCGGACAGAGCGAACACTGAAGCTTTCTTT
CASADRANTEAFF
>-|TRBJ1-1|-|TRBV19
TGTGCCAGTAGTATCCCCGGGATGAACACTGAAGCTTTCTTT
CASSIPGMNTEAFF
>once|TRBJ2-4|-|TRBV5-1
TGCGCCAGCAGCCCGGTCATCGGGGAAGGCAAAAACATTCAGTACTTC
CASSPVIGEGKNIQYF
>-|TRBJ2-5|-|TRBV19
TGTGCCAGTAGTAGAAAAAGGGAGATGCAAGAGACCCAGTACTTC
CASSRKREMQETQYF
>once|TRBJ2-7|TRBD1|TRBV20-1
TGCAGTGCTCGACAGGGAAACGAGCAGTACTTC
CSARQGNEQYF
>-|TRBJ2-7|TRBD1|TRBV10-1
TGCGCCAGCAGTGACGGGACAGGGGGCTACGAGCAGTACTTC
CASSDGTGGYEQYF
>once|TRBJ2-1|-|TRBV28
TGTGCCAGCAGTTTACAGACAAGGCATGAGCAGTTCTTC
CASSLQTRHEQFF
>-|TRBJ2-5|TRBD1|TRBV30
TGTGCCTGGAGTTGGGACAGGCAAGAGACCCAGTACTTC
CAWSWDRQETQYF
>-|TRBJ1-3|TRBD1|TRBV4-1
TGCGCCAGCAGCCAACTAACAGGGGGGCACTCTGGAAACACCATATATTTT
CASSQLTGGHSGNTIYF
>-|TRBJ2-3|TRBD1|TRBV9
TGTGCCAGCAGCGACGGACAGGGGGCAGATACGCAGTATTTT
CASSDGQGADTQYF
>-|TRBJ2-7|-|TRBV10-1
TGCGCCAGCAGTGAATTGGGGGGCTACGAGCAGTACTTC
CASSELGGYEQYF
>-|TRBJ1-1|-|TRBV2
TGTGCCAGCAGTGGTGCTTGGGTAATGGAGACTGAAGCTTTCTTT
CASSGAWVMETEAFF
>-|TRBJ2-1|TRBD2|TRBV11-2
TGTGCCAGCAGCCCCAGCGGGGTCTGGGCGAATGAGCAGTTCTTC
CASSPSGVWANEQFF
>-|TRBJ1-3|TRBD1|TRBV5-6
TGTGCCAGCAGCCCGGGACAGTACATCTCTGGAAACACCATATATTTT
CASSPGQYISGNTIYF
>-|TRBJ2-6|-|TRBV5-1
TGCGCCAGCCTCGGGGACTCTGGGGCCAACGTCCTGACTTTC
CASLGDSGANVLTF
>-|TRBJ2-5|-|TRBV7-6
TGTGCCAGCAGCTTCCAGGAGCGGGAGACCCAGTACTTC
CASSFQERETQYF
>-|TRBJ1-3|-|TRBV14
TGTGCCAGCAGGGGGGTGGGGGCGCCGGGAAACACCATATATTTT
CASRGVGAPGNTIYF
>few|TRBJ1-2|TRBD1|TRBV4-2
TGTGCCAGCAGCCAAGCCGGGACAGGGGATGGCTACACCTTC
CASSQAGTGDGYTF
>-|TRBJ2-1|-|TRBV4-1
TGCGCCAGCAGCCAAGATCTGGGGGGTTACAATGAGCAGTTCTTC
CASSQDLGGYNEQFF
>-|TRBJ2-7|-|TRBV5-4
TGTGCCAGCAGTAACCTTCGACAGGGACTCGTGTACGAGCAGTACTTC
CASSNLRQGLVYEQYF
>-|TRBJ1-4|-|TRBV5-1
TGCGCCAGCAGCTTAGACAGAAATGAAAAACTGTTTTTT
CASSLDRNEKLFF
>-|TRBJ2-2|-|TRBV15
TGTGCCACCAGCAGAGATTTTGTAGCGAACACCGGGGAGCTGTTTTTT
CATSRDFVANTGELFF
>-|TRBJ1-2|-|TRBV30
TGTGCCTGGATCCAGGGTGAGGGCTACACCTTC
CAWIQGEGYTF
>-|TRBJ1-5|TRBD1|TRBV5-8
TGTGCCAGCGGTCACCGGGACAGGTTACTCAATCAGCCCCAGCATTTT
CASGHRDRLLNQPQHF
>-|TRBJ2-3|TRBD2|TRBV6-1
TGTGCCATCGATAGCGGGACTAGCACAGATACGCAGTATTTT
CAIDSGTSTDTQYF
>-|TRBJ1-2|TRBD1|TRBV6-5
TGTGCCAGCAGCAACGGACAGGGGGGTGGCTACACCTTC
CASSNGQGGGYTF
>-|TRBJ2-1|TRBD1|TRBV4-1
TGCGCCAGCAGCCTTCCCGGGACAGGAGGGGGGCAGTTCTTC
CASSLPGTGGGQFF
>-|TRBJ2-3|TRBD1|TRBV7-3
TGTGCCAGCAGCTTAATGGGGACAGGGATGCAGTATTTT
CASSLMGTGMQYF
>-|TRBJ2-7|TRBD2|TRBV4-2
TGTGCCAGCAGCCCGGGGGGGCAGTTGGACTACGAGCAGTACTTC
CASSPGGQLDYEQYF
>-|TRBJ2-6|-|TRBV19
TGTGCCAGACCCGCGGGGCCTGGGGCCAACGTCCTGACTTTC
CARPAGPGANVLTF
>-|TRBJ2-1|TRBD2|TRBV27
TGTGCCAGCAGTTTATTGGAGCGGGGGGTCGCGTTCTTC
CASSLLERGVAFF
>-|TRBJ1-2|-|TRBV30
TGTGCCTGGACCCTCGGAGCGGGGAACTATGGCTACACCTTC
CAWTLGAGNYGYTF
>-|TRBJ2-7|-|TRBV20-1
TGCAGTGCCTACTCCTACGAGCAGTACTTC
CSAYSYEQYF
>-|TRBJ1-4|-|TRBV29-1
TGCAGCGGTTTGGGGGGAAGCGAAAAACTGTTTTTT
CSGLGGSEKLFF
>-|TRBJ2-3|TRBD2|TRBV6-5
TGTGCCAGCAGCTTTGGGACTAGCGACACAGATACGCAGTATTTT
CASSFGTSDTDTQYF
>-|TRBJ2-1|TRBD1|TRBV7-9
TGTGCCAAAAGGGGACAGGCCTATCGTGAGCAGTTCTTC
CAKRGQAYREQFF